This T cell receptor beta chain was captured by sequencing in a study of human T cells and chemical hapten exposure. Source study methods: Counting gave a median of around 100,000 TCRs per sample, with values ranging from about 23,224 to 690,600. TCRdb ran MiXCR on the RACE reads and lists one entry per CDR3 protein. The V and J calls here are based on TCRdb, not the publication. The profile shows about 180,000 distinct CDR3 sequences, more than 25% of them singletons. Sample time point: pre-sensitization, week 0. Treatment of the sample: therapeutic diphenylcyclopropenone sensitization with weekly scalp DPC. Trimming stripped 4 bases from V and 6 bases from J, with 13 bases between. From germline, CDR1 is ENHRY and CDR2 SYGVKD. This CDR3 is 14 amino acids long.

This clonotype originated in a woman in her 30s with alopecia areata. Some clones in this sample may be carry-over from other donors' samples. This chain joins TRBV10-3 and TRBJ1-5, with D perhaps matching TRBD1 (5 bases). The source was whole blood, collected in connection with sensitization to the hapten diphenylcyclopropenone (DPC). This CDR3 reads CAISGAGGGQPQHF. In DNA, the CDR3 is TGTGCCATCAGTGGAGCGGGGGGAGGTCAGCCCCAGCATTTT.